The 20 T cell receptor beta chains below all came from one sample that was sequenced in a study of metastatic and nonmetastatic thyroid tumors. Patients underwent thyroid surgery, and none had received any treatment before it. TCRdb used MiXCR to call clones anew from the PCR reads. Counted here are more than 13,000 clones, 23% occurring once; the ten biggest clones make up around 8.6%. The sample consisted of blood. The receptors shown here come from a female donor with papillary thyroid cancer or a benign thyroid nodule (not recorded which). Some clones in this sample may be carry-over from other donors' samples.

This clone is classed as medium-sized. The chain is built from TRBV19 and TRBJ1-6; D not certain. Germline assignment: CDR1 LNHDA and CDR2 SQIVND (reference sequence). The CDR3 covers 15 residues. V was clipped by 7 bases and J by 10 bases, with 20 bases between them. This CDR3 reads CASTSRSGIPSPLHF. CDR3 sequence (DNA): TGTGCCAGTACCTCGAGGTCCGGGATACCCTCACCCCTCCACTTT.

J is TRBJ1-4 and V is TRBV11-3, with D possibly being TRBD1 (6 bases). The CDR3 totals 13 residues. From germline, CDR1 is SGHNT and CDR2 YENEEA. The CDR3 bases are TGTGTCCCCCCTCAGGGGCCAGATGAAAAACTGTTTTTT. This codes for CVPPQGPDEKLFF. The variable domain in full, completed from reference TRBV11-3 and TRBJ1-4, reads EAGVVQSPRYKIIEKKQPVAFWCNPISGHNTLYWYLQNLGQGPELLIRYENEEAVDDSQLPKDRFSAERLKGVDSTLKIQPAELGDSAVYLCVPPQGPDEKLFFGSGTQLSVL.

The chain employs TRBV2 and TRBJ1-2, with a possible D match to TRBD1 (6 bases). This CDR3 contains 14 residues. V was pared by 1 base and J by 9 bases, with 15 bases between. Germline V CDR1 and CDR2: SNHLY, FYNNEI. The CDR3 sequence is CASSEESSQGRYTF. Here the CDR3 DNA reads TGTGCCAGCAGTGAAGAGAGCAGCCAGGGGCGCTACACCTTC.

V and J are TRBV27 and TRBJ2-7, with TRBD2 matching 9 bases. CDR1 MNHEY and CDR2 SMNVEV come from the germline V gene (reference sequence). The V segment lost 7 bases and the J segment 2 bases; nucleotides outside the gene matches: 9. The CDR3 is 15 amino acids. Here the CDR3 DNA reads TGTGCCAGCAAGGCTAGCGGGACGAGCCCCTACGAGCAGTACTTC. Protein: CASKASGTSPYEQYF.

This clone was detected many times. V gene TRBV29-1 combines with J gene TRBJ2-7; D tentatively fits TRBD1 or TRBD2 (5 bases each). The V gene lost 4 bases and the J gene lost 6 bases, with 16 bases spanning the gap. The germline CDR1 and CDR2 sequences are SQVTM and ANQGSEA. The CDR3 is 13 residues long. As DNA, the CDR3 is TGCAGCGTTGCTGTCGGGACCCACGGCGAGCAGTACTTC. Protein: CSVAVGTHGEQYF.

This clone has a count of ten or more. J is TRBJ2-1 and V is TRBV18; D unresolved. The length of the CDR3 is 11 residues. Trimming shortened V by 5 bases and J by 9 bases, and 8 bases separated the two germline ends. The germline gives CDR1 KGHSH, CDR2 LQKENI. The CDR3 loop reads CASSYTGEQFF. The CDR3 DNA follows: TGTGCCAGCTCATATACGGGTGAGCAGTTCTTC. Full variable domain (remainder filled in from reference TRBV18 and TRBJ2-1): NAGVMQNPRHLVRRRGQEARLRCSPMKGHSHVYWYRQLPEEGLKFMVYLQKENIIDESGMPKERFSAEFPKEGPSILRIQQVVRGDSAAYFCASSYTGEQFFGPGTRLTVL.

This clone is deemed medium-sized. The chain has TRBV6-1 and TRBJ2-7, with a tentative D call TRBD1 (6 bases). The CDR3 sequence is 15 residues long. From germline, CDR1 is MNHNS and CDR2 SASEGT. V was clipped by 5 bases and J by 3 bases, with 17 bases between them. CDR3 protein: CASSIPGTRSYEQYF. Here the CDR3 DNA reads TGTGCCAGCAGTATACCCGGGACACGGAGCTACGAGCAGTACTTC.

In its sample, this clone is medium-sized (0.01 to 0.1%). The genes are TRBV28 and TRBJ1-2; weak D call: TRBD1 (6 bases). V was trimmed by 2 bases and J by 6 bases, leaving 19 bases between them. This CDR3 has 16 amino acids. Germline V CDR1 and CDR2: MDHEN, SYDVKM. CDR3 bases: TGTGCCAGCAGTTTACGTTATAGGGCAGGGGAACATGGCTACACCTTC. It is translated as CASSLRYRAGEHGYTF.

This clone was seen many times. The sample contains more than one DNA sequence encoding this CDR3. V is TRBV20-1 and J is TRBJ2-1, with D possibly TRBD2 on 6 matching bases. Germline CDR1 reads DFQATT; CDR2 reads SNEGSKA (reference sequence). CDR3 length: 15 amino acids. Between the trimmed V and J ends, which lost 3 bases and 0 bases, there was a span of 12 bases. CDR3 sequence: CSASMGLSSYNEQFF. CDR3 bases: TGCAGTGCTAGTATGGGACTGAGCTCCTACAATGAGCAGTTCTTC.

A note on this clone: An end of the junction does not agree with germline; a read error may underlie this. This specimen includes other DNA sequences encoding the same CDR3. V is TRBV7-2 and J is TRBJ2-5; 7 bases match TRBD2. Germline CDR1 SGHTA, CDR2 FQGNSA. The CDR3 has 16 residues. The CDR3 protein is CASSLRGGVSSETQYF. The CDR3 DNA reads as TGTGCCAGCAGCTTGCGGGGAGGGGTATCGTCAGAGACACAGTACTTC. The full variable domain, its missing parts supplied by reference TRBV7-2 and TRBJ2-5, is GAGVSQSPSNKVTEKGKDVELRCDPISGHTALYWYRQSLGQGLEFLIYFQGNSAPDKSGLPSDRFSAERTGGSVSTLTIQRTQQEDSAVYLCASSLRGGVSSETQYFGPGTRLLVL.

Concerning this clone: A much larger clonotype is one base distant, so this may be a read error. The rearrangement links TRBV6-2 or TRBV6-3 to TRBJ2-5; 7 bases line up with TRBD1. Looked up from germline, CDR1 is MNHEY and CDR2 is SVGEGT. The CDR3 totals 17 residues. In DNA form, the CDR3 reads TGTGCCAGCAGTTACGGAATGACAGGGATTTTTCAGGAGACCAAGTACTTC. This sequence encodes CASSYGMTGIFQETKYF.

This rearrangement joins TRBV7-8 to TRBJ1-2; 8 bases are shared with TRBD1. The germline CDR1 and CDR2 sequences are SGHVS and FQNEAQ. This CDR3 has 14 amino acids. V was clipped by 5 bases and J by 3 bases; unmatched bases: 5. CDR3 region: CASSAQGADYGYTF. As DNA, the CDR3 is TGTGCCAGCAGCGCGCAGGGGGCGGACTATGGCTACACCTTC. The full variable domain, with the rest looked up from reference TRBV7-8 and TRBJ1-2, is GAGVSQSPRYKVAKRGQDVALRCDPISGHVSLFWYQQALGQGPEFLTYFQNEAQLDKSGLPSDRFFAERPEGSVSTLKIQRTQQEDSAVYLCASSAQGADYGYTFGSGTRLTVV.

This clone is labeled medium-sized. V usage is TRBV19 and J usage is TRBJ1-2; a possible D gene is TRBD1 (6 bases). Germline lookup yields CDR1 LNHDA and CDR2 SQIVND (reference sequence). Trimming shortened V by 1 base and J by 1 base, and 10 bases separated the two germline ends. The CDR3 length is 15 residues. The CDR3 DNA reads TGTGCCAGTAGTATAGGAGGCAGGGGTAACTATGGCTACACCTTC. This encodes CASSIGGRGNYGYTF.

The CDR3 sequence is CAGGTSGGCSGELFF. The DNA of the CDR3 is TGTGCCGGTGGGACTAGCGGGGGTTGTTCCGGGGAGCTGTTTTTT. The chain carries TRBV6-1 and TRBJ2-2, with 14 bases fitting TRBD2. Trimming removed 11 bases from V and 6 bases from J; junction bases left unmatched: 8. This CDR3 comprises 15 residues. The germline CDR1 and CDR2 sequences are MNHNS and SASEGT.

This clone was recorded at least ten times. The chain recombines TRBV19 with TRBJ2-5, with no clear D. Germline CDR1 is LNHDA and CDR2 is SQIVND (reference sequence). The CDR3 is 11 amino acids. Trimming stripped 6 bases from V and 14 bases from J, with 16 bases between. CDR3 sequence: CASRSRSDKYF. The CDR3 nucleotides are TGTGCCAGTAGATCCCGCAGTGACAAATACTTC.

This chain connects TRBV19 to TRBJ2-3; 9 nucleotides match TRBD2. Germline loops: CDR1 LNHDA, CDR2 SQIVND (reference sequence). J was trimmed by 1 base and V by 6 bases; bases with no gene match: 2. The CDR3 spans 14 residues. The CDR3 DNA reads as TGTGCCAGTAGGTCTAGCGGGGGCACAGATACGCAGTATTTT. Translating gives CASRSSGGTDTQYF.

This clone was seen at least ten times. The rearrangement joins TRBV19 to TRBJ2-3; D possibly corresponds to TRBD2 (6 bases). Between the trimmed V and J ends, which lost 5 bases and 2 bases, there was a span of 14 bases. The CDR3 totals 15 residues. CDR1 and CDR2 from the germline V gene are LNHDA and SQIVND (reference sequence). The DNA of the CDR3 is TGTGCCAGTAGTTCTCCCGGGACTCTCACAGATACGCAGTATTTT. The encoded protein is CASSSPGTLTDTQYF.

The chain recombines TRBV7-3 with TRBJ2-2, with 9 bases identical to TRBD2. Germline loops: CDR1 SGHTA, CDR2 FQGTGA. Trimming cost V 0 bases and J 5 bases; bases outside gene matches: 1. The CDR3 contains 15 residues. CDR3 coding DNA: TGTGCCAGCAGCTTAACCAGCGGGAGGACCGGGGAGCTGTTTTTT. Protein sequence: CASSLTSGRTGELFF.

This rearrangement joins TRBV27 to TRBJ1-1; D possibly corresponds to TRBD1 (6 bases). The germline V gene encodes CDR1 MNHEY and CDR2 SMNVEV (reference sequence). V was trimmed by 4 bases and J by 11 bases, leaving 23 bases between them. The CDR3 sequence is 15 residues long. CDR3 DNA sequence: TGTGCCAGCAGTTCCTACTCTACAGGGAGGGTTCTGGCTTTCTTT. It translates to CASSSYSTGRVLAFF.

This clone was recorded a few times. A much larger clonotype is one base distant, so this may be a read error. The same CDR3 is also encoded by other DNA sequences in this sample. The gene calls are TRBV5-5 and TRBJ2-3, with unresolved D. This CDR3 contains 13 residues. CDR1 SGHKS and CDR2 YYEKEE come from the germline V gene (reference sequence). CDR3 nucleotide sequence: TGCGCCAGCAGCTCGGCCCCTACAGATACGCAGTATTTT. Protein product: CASSSAPTDTQYF.